This T cell receptor (beta chain) was captured by sequencing in a study of blood T cell repertoires in COVID-19. Study summary: Specimens from acute and convalescent COVID-19 originated in the United States, Italy and Spain.

CDR3 length equals 16 residues. Germline V gene data show CDR1 as MNHNS and CDR2 as SASEGT. V was clipped by 2 bases and J by 1 base, with 12 bases between them. In the source study's methods: The authors estimated nucleated cell counts from reference gene primer amplification. Sequencing was performed with immunoSEQ multiplex PCR; in TCRdb, only in-frame clones are kept and a portion is missing. Clone size and V and J calls were adopted from that table, with D and trimming inferred from the DNA. Of some 65,000 clones listed, more than 75% were seen once; the top ten hold 16%. Sequences were obtained from peripheral blood. This receptor was taken from a man aged 35 to 55 with COVID-19, enrolled during active disease. The chain couples TRBV6-1 to TRBJ1-5; a weak D match, TRBD1 (6 bases). The CDR3 region is CASSEKVDRSNQPQHF. CDR3 nucleotide sequence: TGTGCCAGCAGTGAAAAGGTCGACAGGAGCAATCAGCCCCAGCATTTT.